Below, 4 T cell receptor beta chains from the same sample are listed, as sequenced in a study of cytomegalovirus exposure and HLA in healthy donors. PCR used 60 Vbeta primers and 13 Jbeta primers. Clones were read by immunoSEQ multiplex PCR, and TCRdb kept only the in-frame ones, dropping some. The sample has 130,000 to 150,000 clones, approximately 78% seen once; the top ten hold around 3%. The sample consisted of PBMCs. These receptors all stem from a female donor in good health and CMV-seronegative.

The chain couples TRBV15 to TRBJ1-1, with 7 bases identical to TRBD1. The CDR3 totals 15 residues. The junction had 2 bases not matched to a gene; V was cut back by 0 bases and J by 1 base. Germline lookup yields CDR1 LNHNV and CDR2 YYDKDF (reference sequence). For the CDR3, the DNA is TGTGCCACCAGCAGAGACAGGGGGTGGAACACTGAAGCTTTCTTT. Translating it yields CATSRDRGWNTEAFF.

This clone was detected once. V gene TRBV19 combines with J gene TRBJ1-2; D not resolved. Per the germline V gene, CDR1 is LNHDA and CDR2 is SQIVND (reference sequence). The CDR3 is made up of 15 amino acids. V lost 4 bases to trimming and J lost 2 bases, with 14 bases between them. CDR3 DNA sequence: TGTGCCAGTAGTACACCTTCCCCGGGGAACTATGGCTACACCTTC. Translating gives CASSTPSPGNYGYTF. Supplemented by reference TRBV19 and TRBJ1-2, the full variable domain reads DGGITQSPKYLFRKEGQNVTLSCEQNLNHDAMYWYRQDPGQGLRLIYYSQIVNDFQKGDIAEGYSVSREKKESFPLTVTSAQKNPTAFYLCASSTPSPGNYGYTFGSGTRLTVV.

CDR3: CASSLRTLAGEVREQFF. The CDR3 DNA sequence: TGTGCCAGCAGCTTAAGAACCCTAGCGGGAGAAGTACGCGAGCAGTTCTTC. The V and J genes are TRBV11-3 and TRBJ2-1; 10 bases are a match to TRBD2. Germline CDR1 reads SGHNT; CDR2 reads YENEEA. The CDR3 spans 17 residues. J was trimmed by 10 bases and V by 2 bases; bases with no gene match: 14.

This clone was seen a single time. V and J are TRBV5-6 and TRBJ1-2; 8 bases fit TRBD1. After removal of 0 bases from V and 8 bases from J, the junction contained 3 bases not matched to a gene. This CDR3 comprises 13 residues. CDR1 and CDR2 from the germline V gene are SGHDT and YYEEEE. This CDR3 is CASSLVQGDGYTF. The CDR3 nucleotides are TGTGCCAGCAGCTTGGTACAGGGGGACGGCTACACCTTC.